This paragraph reports one T cell receptor beta chain. The junction differs from germline at one of its ends, possibly a read error. Joint extraction of RNA and DNA used roughly 20-33 mg of bulk tissue that was unsorted. This sample is drawn from a study of tumor-infiltrating lymphocytes in primary liver carcinoma. Germline loops: CDR1 SGHAT, CDR2 FQNNGV. The CDR3 length is 19 residues. From about 490 ng of total RNA, TCR beta-specific cDNA was reverse-transcribed using a constant-region primer. Slightly modified ARM-PCR with three nested multiplex PCR rounds yielded TCR beta libraries. Investigators reported that the first two PCR rounds, at approximately 11 cycles each, used TRBV1-TRBV30 forward primers with a C-beta reverse primer. MiXCR, applied by TCRdb to the multiplex PCR reads, yields one record per CDR3 protein. The table shows approximately 22,000 distinct CDR3 sequences, with about 65% occurring only once.

This clonotype was sampled from a man aged 40-49 years with primary liver carcinoma and hepatitis B virus infection. What was sequenced was liver tumor tissue from sampling region 1. This sample's subset: tumor region T1, superior pole. The chain is built from TRBV11-2 and TRBJ2-1; 7 nucleotides match TRBD2. The CDR3 loop reads CVSSLDGRFSGTLYNEHFF. The DNA of the CDR3 is TGTGTCAGCAGCTTAGATGGGCGATTCAGCGGGACCCTCTACAATGAGCATTTCTTC.